Below, 9 T cell receptor beta chains from the same sample are listed, as sequenced in a study of OX40 agonist ivuxolimab in advanced cancers. TCRdb's table, derived via immunoSEQ multiplex PCR, lists solely in-frame clones and lacks some. Here the sample spans 95,000 to 150,000 clones, about 93% being singletons. Sequenced material: CD4+ or CD8+ T cells sorted from blood, taken in a trial of the OX40 agonist ivuxolimab. These receptor sequences come from an adult with an advanced solid tumor such as melanoma, head and neck, liver or kidney cancer.

This chain links TRBV28 with TRBJ1-1; possibly TRBD1 for D (6 bases). Germline V gene lookup returns CDR1 MDHEN and CDR2 SYDVKM. V lost 6 bases and J lost 6, with 20 bases in between. The CDR3 length is 15 residues. The CDR3 DNA reads as TGTGCCAGCAGACCTGGGGTGGCAGGGGTCCCTGAAGCTTTCTTT. Translation gives CASRPGVAGVPEAFF.

This rearrangement joins TRBV6-4 to TRBJ2-2; tentative D call: TRBD2 (6 bases). CDR3 length: 17 amino acids. Germline values: CDR1 MRHNA, CDR2 SNTAGT. V shed 8 bases and J shed 1 base, with 20 bases lying between them. Here the CDR3 DNA reads TGTGCCAGCCGTCGAGAGGTGGCGGGGATGAACACCGGGGAGCTGTTTTTT. Translation: CASRREVAGMNTGELFF.

This clone was counted a single time. This chain's CDR3 is CAWSVSRGGTYNSPLHF. As DNA, the CDR3 is TGTGCCTGGAGTGTTAGCCGCGGGGGGACCTATAATTCACCCCTCCACTTT. The chain links TRBV30 to TRBJ1-6, with D possibly TRBD1 on 5 matching bases. The CDR3 is 17 amino acids. Germline V gene sequence: CDR1 GTSNPN, CDR2 SVGIG (reference sequence). Trimming took off 0 bases at V and 2 bases at J, with 14 bases between the two ends. The variable domain in full, with the rest retrieved from reference TRBV30 and TRBJ1-6, is SQTIHQWPATLVQPVGSPLSLECTVEGTSNPNLYWYRQAAGRGLQLLFYSVGIGQISSEVPQNLSASRPQDRQFILSSKKLLLSDSGFYLCAWSVSRGGTYNSPLHFGNGTRLTVT.

V gene TRBV6-1 combines with J gene TRBJ1-5; 7 nucleotides match TRBD1. The CDR3 length is 13 residues. The germline gives CDR1 MNHNS, CDR2 SASEGT. After removal of 6 bases from V and 5 bases from J, the junction contained 4 bases not matched to a gene. In DNA form, the CDR3 reads TGTGCCAGCAGCGGGACAGTTGATCAGCCCCAGCATTTT. It specifies CASSGTVDQPQHF.

CDR3 sequence: CASLRGLADNEQFF. CDR3 nucleotides: TGTGCCAGCCTAAGAGGACTAGCGGATAATGAGCAGTTCTTC. This chain connects TRBV6-1 to TRBJ2-1, with 10 bases that match TRBD2. Germline CDR1 reads MNHNS; CDR2 reads SASEGT. The length of the CDR3 is 14 residues. The V gene end was trimmed by 8 bases and the J gene end by 7 bases; junction bases not matched to a gene: 8.

The rearrangement joins TRBV27 to TRBJ2-7; perhaps D is TRBD1 or TRBD2 (5 bases each). The germline gives CDR1 MNHEY, CDR2 SMNVEV (reference sequence). With 0 bases removed from V and 9 bases from J, the gap between germline ends came to 15 bases. This CDR3 is built from 14 residues. CDR3 residues: CASSLSPGLGVQYF. The CDR3, as DNA: TGTGCCAGCAGTTTATCCCCAGGGCTGGGGGTGCAGTACTTC.

The chain carries TRBV7-9 and TRBJ2-1, with 9 bases matching TRBD2. The V gene's germline CDR1 is SEHNR and CDR2 FQNEAQ (reference sequence). The V and J ends lost 1 base and 7 bases, in that order; junction bases with no gene match: 5. This CDR3 has 15 residues. This CDR3 is CASSLGSGGLNEQFF. In DNA form, the CDR3 reads TGTGCCAGCAGCTTAGGTAGCGGGGGATTAAATGAGCAGTTCTTC.

The chain links TRBV19 to TRBJ2-5, with 7 bases identical to TRBD1. This CDR3 is 15 amino acids long. Germline lookup yields CDR1 LNHDA and CDR2 SQIVND (reference sequence). V lost 6 bases and J lost 4; bases outside the gene matches: 11. The CDR3, as DNA: TGTGCCAGTAGGGGGGCCGGGACAGAGATAGAGACCCAGTACTTC. It translates to CASRGAGTEIETQYF.

This clone is a singleton in its sample. This chain uses TRBV18 with TRBJ2-5; D perhaps matches TRBD2 (7 bases). This CDR3 has 17 residues. Germline CDR1 reads KGHSH; CDR2 reads LQKENI. Trimming cost V 0 bases and J 1 base, with 15 bases left between them. The CDR3 region is CASSPPGGRGPQETQYF. The CDR3, as DNA: TGTGCCAGCTCACCACCGGGTGGGCGGGGGCCCCAAGAGACCCAGTACTTC. Variable domain in full (rest from reference TRBV18 and TRBJ2-5): NAGVMQNPRHLVRRRGQEARLRCSPMKGHSHVYWYRQLPEEGLKFMVYLQKENIIDESGMPKERFSAEFPKEGPSILRIQQVVRGDSAAYFCASSPPGGRGPQETQYFGPGTRLLVL.